This T cell receptor beta chain derives from a study of blood T cells in healthy people across ages. Study as a whole: Capture via template switching afforded approximately one barcoded beta molecule per two T cells.

The CDR3 is 15 amino acids. Looked up from germline, CDR1 is MGHRA and CDR2 is YSYEKL. The germline V and J ends were trimmed by 1 base and 5 bases, with 14 bases remaining between them. The use of a sample-barcoded 5' primer and a J-beta primer mix characterized a second PCR of roughly 7 to 11 cycles. TCRdb reanalysed the 5' RACE reads using MiXCR and keeps one entry per CDR3 protein. The sample has roughly 800,000 distinct CDR3 sequences, about 62% seen once; the top ten hold 22%. The sequenced sample consisted of blood. The clonotype was recovered from a man aged 30 to 39 in good health. V is TRBV4-1 and J is TRBJ1-2; a weak D match, TRBD1 (5 bases). The CDR3 bases are TGCGCCAGCAGCCAAGGGCCGGACACGTATTATGGCTACACCTTC. This sequence encodes CASSQGPDTYYGYTF.